The T cell receptor beta chain under discussion was sequenced for a study of blood T cell repertoires in COVID-19. In the study overall: The United States, Italy and Spain supplied acute and convalescent COVID-19 samples. From T cells, B-cell-depleted T cells, or PBMCs came the material, which was cDNA or gDNA.

Original processing methods: Amplification from reference gene primers served as the basis for estimated nucleated cell counts. The table came from immunoSEQ multiplex PCR; TCRdb's copy has only in-frame clones and leaves some out. V, J and clone size are taken as reported in that table, and D and trimming were inferred from the DNA itself. This sample has some 110,000 clones, with under 80% found just once. The CDR3 consists of 16 residues. V was pared by 0 bases and J by 4 bases, with 3 bases of the junction left unmatched. Germline V gene sequence: CDR1 KGHSH, CDR2 LQKENI. The genes are TRBV18 and TRBJ2-1; TRBD2 matches at 10 bases. The sequenced material came from peripheral blood. The origin of this receptor is a man between 45 and 60 years old with acute or convalescent COVID-19. The CDR3 coding sequence is TGTGCCAGCTCACCACCGGGACTAGCGCATTACAATGAGCAGTTCTTC. This translates into CASSPPGLAHYNEQFF.